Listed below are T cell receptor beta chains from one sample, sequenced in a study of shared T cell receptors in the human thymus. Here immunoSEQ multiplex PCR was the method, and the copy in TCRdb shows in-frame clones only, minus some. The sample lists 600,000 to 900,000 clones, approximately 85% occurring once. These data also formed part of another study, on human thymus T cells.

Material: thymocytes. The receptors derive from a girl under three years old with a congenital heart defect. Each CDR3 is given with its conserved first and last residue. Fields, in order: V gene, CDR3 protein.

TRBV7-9 CASSLASEPSRGTDTQYF
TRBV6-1 CASSDVFRGFAEAFF
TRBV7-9 CASSHGPGQSWEGYTF
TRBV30 CAWSVMELDRVRHSEKLFF
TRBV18 CASSPTTVPEKLFF
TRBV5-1 CASSLVTWTGNYGYTF
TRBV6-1 CASSELITGRASRAFF
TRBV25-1 CASSEGGGSEAFF
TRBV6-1 CASSEVRDRGIDEQFF
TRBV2 CASSEGWSEDNGFYNEQFF
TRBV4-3 CASSQGIRDREYYGYTF
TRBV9 CASSVGVGGEDEKLFF
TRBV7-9 CASSPTGVGEAFF
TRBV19 CASSQSIREDEQYF
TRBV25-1 CASSEGPAGVDSPLHF
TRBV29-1 CSVDSPVGGLGMNYGYTF
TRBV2 CASSEVSEGGRCGYTF
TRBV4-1 CASSQGGRYTPCQETQYF
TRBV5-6 CASSLARGSLDEKLFF
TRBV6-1 CASSVRQGGYGYTF
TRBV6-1 CASRTPPTNYGYTF
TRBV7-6 CASSLGYRGLDYGYTF
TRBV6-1 CASSEGDSSHSPLHF
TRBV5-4 CASSFGGARGSYNSPLHF
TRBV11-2 CASRQTSGDQETQYF
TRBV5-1 CASSRSDRGSYEQYF
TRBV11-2 CASNGVEGYTF
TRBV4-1 CASSRPGQMSYEQYF
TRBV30 CAWSVPDRGNGRFSSGANVLTF
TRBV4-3 CASSHPTGAYGYTF
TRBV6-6 CASSYNAGNTEAFF
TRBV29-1 CSVVTPLEAFF
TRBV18 CASSSLYRDSKMNTEAFF
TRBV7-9 CASSAGMHHEQFF
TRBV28 CASSLCMKVRGLTYEQYF
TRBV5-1 CASSLVSDKVWNGYTF
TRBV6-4 CASSEDLWTADEAFF
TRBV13 CASSCKGTGGDYGYTF
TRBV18 CASSPGGCISYNSPLHF
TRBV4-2 CASSQVPHEQFF
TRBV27 CASSLRGGMNTEAFF
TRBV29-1 CSVHVKGQFPTDTQYF
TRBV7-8 CASSFPREGNTEAFF
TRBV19 CASSERQGTRQPQHF
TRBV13 CASRTTRDEATNEKLFF
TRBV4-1 CASSCYFGEDNSPLHF
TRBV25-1 CASSPYGGRPLHF
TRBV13 CASSRGGEINIQYF
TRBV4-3 CASSQATGGYEQYF
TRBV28 CASSFQQGSPSRPLHF
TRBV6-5 CASRHRTSGNEKLFF
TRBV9 CASSSFSSGGVRDTQYF
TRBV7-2 CASSPPLSLERGYTF
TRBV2 CASNRDNRTGERDHGNQPQHF
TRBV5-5 CASSLIGEPTDTQYF
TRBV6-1 CASSEPSGTANEKLFF
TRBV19 CASSRDTENTEAFF
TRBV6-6 CASRPTGGPMNTEAFF
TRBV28 CASSLSQGRQGVGNTIYF
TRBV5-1 CASSFLGRRGDQETQYF